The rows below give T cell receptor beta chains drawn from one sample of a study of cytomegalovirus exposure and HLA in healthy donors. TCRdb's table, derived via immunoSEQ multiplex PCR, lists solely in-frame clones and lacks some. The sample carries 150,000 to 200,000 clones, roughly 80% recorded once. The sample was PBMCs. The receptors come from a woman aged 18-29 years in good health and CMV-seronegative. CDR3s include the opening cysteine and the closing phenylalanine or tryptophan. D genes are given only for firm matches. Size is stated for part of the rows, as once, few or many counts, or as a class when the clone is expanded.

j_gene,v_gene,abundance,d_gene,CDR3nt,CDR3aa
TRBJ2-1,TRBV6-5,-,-,TGTGCCAGCAGTTCTCCTAGCAATGAGCAGTTCTTC,CASSSPSNEQFF
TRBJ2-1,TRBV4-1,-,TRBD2,TGCGCCAGCAGCCAAGATTGGGGCGGGAGGACCCACAATGAGCAGTTCTTC,CASSQDWGGRTHNEQFF
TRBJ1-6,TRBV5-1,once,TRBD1,TGCGCCAGCAGCTTGCAGGGACAGGGGTATTCACCCCTCCACTTT,CASSLQGQGYSPLHF
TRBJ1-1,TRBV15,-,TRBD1,TGTGCCACCAGCAGAGGGACAGGGGAGCCTGAAGCTTTCTTT,CATSRGTGEPEAFF
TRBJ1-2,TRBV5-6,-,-,TGTGCCAGCAGCTTGGAAGCAGCGGGTCGAAGTGGCTACACCTTC,CASSLEAAGRSGYTF
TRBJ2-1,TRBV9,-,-,TGTGCCAGCACCCCCGGGTCCAGCTCCTACAATGAGCAGTTCTTC,CASTPGSSSYNEQFF
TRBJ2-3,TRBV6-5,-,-,TGTGCCAGCAGTTACGGAGGGTTGGATACGCAGTATTTT,CASSYGGLDTQYF
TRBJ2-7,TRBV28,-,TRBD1,TGTGCCAGCAGTGGGGACAGGGGTCCCTACGAGCAGTACTTC,CASSGDRGPYEQYF
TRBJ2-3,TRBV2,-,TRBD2,TGTGCCAGCAGTGAAAGACTAGCGGGAGGGGCAGATACGCAGTATTTT,CASSERLAGGADTQYF
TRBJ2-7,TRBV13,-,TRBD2,TGTGCCAGCAGCTTAGGACTAGCGGTATCCTACGAGCAGTACTTC,CASSLGLAVSYEQYF
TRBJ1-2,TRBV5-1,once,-,TGCGCCAGCAGCTTGGAAGGGGTCGCCTCAGCTAACTATGGCTACACCTTC,CASSLEGVASANYGYTF
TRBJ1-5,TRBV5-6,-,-,TGTGCCAGCAGCCTTACACCAAATCAGCCCCAGCATTTT,CASSLTPNQPQHF
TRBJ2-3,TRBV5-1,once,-,TGCGCCAGCAGCTTTAGACAGAAGGGCACAGATACGCAGTATTTT,CASSFRQKGTDTQYF
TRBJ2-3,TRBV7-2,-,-,TGTGCCAGCAGCTTAGAATCCGGTCGTGAGTATTTT,CASSLESGREYF
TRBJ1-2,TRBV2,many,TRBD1,TGTGCCAGCAGTGCCGCCCGGGACAGCGGGGGCTACACCTTC,CASSAARDSGGYTF
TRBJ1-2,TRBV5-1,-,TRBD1,TGCGCCAGCAGCTTGACAGGGGATTCGAGCTACACCTTC,CASSLTGDSSYTF
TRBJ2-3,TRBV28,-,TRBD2,TGTGCCAGCAGGTCTATAGCGGGAGTGGATGCGGCAGATACGCAGTATTTT,CASRSIAGVDAADTQYF
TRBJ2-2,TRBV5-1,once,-,TGCGCCAGCAGCTTGATTGGAGCGAACACCGGGGAGCTGTTTTTT,CASSLIGANTGELFF
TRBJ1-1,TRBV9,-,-,TGTGCCAGCAGCGCGGGAGGGGTGAACACTGAAGCTTTCTTT,CASSAGGVNTEAFF
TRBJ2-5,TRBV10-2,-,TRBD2,TGCGCCAGCAGTGAGTCGCCGACTAGCAACCAAGAGACCCAGTACTTC,CASSESPTSNQETQYF
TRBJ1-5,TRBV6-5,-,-,TGTGCCAGCAGTCCGACAGACAATCAGCCCCAGCATTTT,CASSPTDNQPQHF
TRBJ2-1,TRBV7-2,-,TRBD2,TGTGCCAGCAGCTTAGCGGGACTAGCGGGGGTCCTTTACAATGAGCAGTTCTTC,CASSLAGLAGVLYNEQFF
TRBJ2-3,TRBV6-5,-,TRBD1,TGTGCCAGCAGTATCCGGGACAGGGCAGATACGCAGTATTTT,CASSIRDRADTQYF
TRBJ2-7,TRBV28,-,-,TGTGCCAGCAGTTTATCCCACCCCGCGGGAAACGAGCAGTACTTC,CASSLSHPAGNEQYF
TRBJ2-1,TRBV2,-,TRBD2,TGTGCCAGCTCGGGGGAGACTAGCGGGAGTTATGAGCAGTTCTTC,CASSGETSGSYEQFF
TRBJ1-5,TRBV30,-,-,TGTGCCTGGAGTGGTCCCCGAGGTCAGCCCCAGCATTTT,CAWSGPRGQPQHF
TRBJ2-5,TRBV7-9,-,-,TGTGCCAGCAGCGAAACAGAACAAGAGACCCAGTACTTC,CASSETEQETQYF
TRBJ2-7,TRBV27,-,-,TGTGCCAGCAGTGCTGACAGCTCCTACGAGCAGTACTTC,CASSADSSYEQYF
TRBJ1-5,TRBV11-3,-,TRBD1,TGTGCCAGCAGGGACCGACAGGGGGCAAAATATAGCAATCAGCCCCAGCATTTT,CASRDRQGAKYSNQPQHF
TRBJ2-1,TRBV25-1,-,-,TGTGCCAGCAGTGAAAAGATCCTAGCCCCGGGCAATGAGCAGTTCTTC,CASSEKILAPGNEQFF
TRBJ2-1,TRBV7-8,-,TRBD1,TGTGCCAGCAGCCACCGAACGCCGCAGGGGGTCGGCTACAATGAGCAGTTCTTC,CASSHRTPQGVGYNEQFF
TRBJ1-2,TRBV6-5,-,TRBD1,TGTGCCAGCAGTTACTCTGAGGACAGGGGTGGCTACACCTTC,CASSYSEDRGGYTF
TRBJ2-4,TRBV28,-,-,TGTGCCAGCAACCCGACAGGCCTTGGTGGGATTCTAGCCAAAAACATTCAGTACTTC,CASNPTGLGGILAKNIQYF
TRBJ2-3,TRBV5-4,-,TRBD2,TGTGCCAGCAGCTACGGGACTACCGTTGGGACAGATACGCAGTATTTT,CASSYGTTVGTDTQYF
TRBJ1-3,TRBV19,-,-,TGTGCCAGTAGCCGAATAACAGACCGTGGTAGAAACACCATATATTTT,CASSRITDRGRNTIYF
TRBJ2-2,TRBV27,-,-,TGTGCCACCGAGACAAGAAACACCGGGGAGCTGTTTTTT,CATETRNTGELFF
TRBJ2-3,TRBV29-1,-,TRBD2,TGCAGCGTAGCGGGAGGGCCAGCAGATACGCAGTATTTT,CSVAGGPADTQYF
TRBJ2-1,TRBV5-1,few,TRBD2,TGCGCCAGCAGCTTGGCCCAACTAGCGGTAAACAATGAGCAGTTCTTC,CASSLAQLAVNNEQFF
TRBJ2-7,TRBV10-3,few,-,TGTGCCATCAGTACAGGGTCCGAGCAGTACTTC,CAISTGSEQYF
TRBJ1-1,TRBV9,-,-,TGTGCCAGCAGCGTAGGATCGGGGGGGGCAAACACTGAAGCTTTCTTT,CASSVGSGGANTEAFF
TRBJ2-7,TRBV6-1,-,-,TGTGCCAGCAGTGATTCAGGGGCCGCCTACGAGCAGTACTTC,CASSDSGAAYEQYF
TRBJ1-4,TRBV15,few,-,TGTGCCACCAGCAGAGATTGGCAAAAACTGTTTTTT,CATSRDWQKLFF
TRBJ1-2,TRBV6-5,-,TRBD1,TGTGCCAGCAGCCGGACAGGGTCCGGTGGCTACACCTTC,CASSRTGSGGYTF
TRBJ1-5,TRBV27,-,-,TGTGCCAGCAGTTTAGCCTCTAATCGGCCCCAGCATTTT,CASSLASNRPQHF
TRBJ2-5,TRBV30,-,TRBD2,TGTGCCTGGATCTTAGCGGGAGTGTCGGAGACCCAGTACTTC,CAWILAGVSETQYF
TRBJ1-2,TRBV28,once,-,TGTGCCAGCAGTTTACCCTGGGACAAGCACTATGGCTACACCTTC,CASSLPWDKHYGYTF
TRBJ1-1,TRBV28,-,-,TGTGCCAGCAGTGTGAACCGGGAGTTGAACACTGAAGCTTTCTTT,CASSVNRELNTEAFF
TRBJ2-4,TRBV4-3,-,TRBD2,TGCGCCAGCAGCCAAGATCCGGGGGGAGGGCCGAAAAACATTCAGTACTTC,CASSQDPGGGPKNIQYF
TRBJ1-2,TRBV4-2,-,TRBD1,TGTGCCAGCAGCGCCGACAGGGGGAACTATGGCTACACCTTC,CASSADRGNYGYTF
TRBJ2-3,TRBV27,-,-,TGTGCCAGCAGGACTTCAGGGTTAGATACGCAGTATTTT,CASRTSGLDTQYF
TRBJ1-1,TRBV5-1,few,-,TGCGCCAGCAGCCCTACCGGGGGGACAATGAACACTGAAGCTTTCTTT,CASSPTGGTMNTEAFF
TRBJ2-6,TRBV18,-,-,TGTGCCAGCTCACCACCGGAACACAGGGTGCCTGGGGCCAACGTCCTGACTTTC,CASSPPEHRVPGANVLTF
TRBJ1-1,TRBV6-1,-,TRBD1,TGTGCCAGCAGACTATTCGGGACAGGGGGCACTGAAGCTTTCTTT,CASRLFGTGGTEAFF
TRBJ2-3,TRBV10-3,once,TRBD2,TGTGCCATCAGTTATACTAGCGGGAGCCCTGATACGCAGTATTTT,CAISYTSGSPDTQYF
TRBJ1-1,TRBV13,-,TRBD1,TGTGCCAGCAGCCAGGACAGGGGATGGAGGGGTGAAGCTTTCTTT,CASSQDRGWRGEAFF
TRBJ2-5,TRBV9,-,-,TGTGCCAGCAGCGACGGACTATTGCTCCACCAAGAGACCCAGTACTTC,CASSDGLLLHQETQYF
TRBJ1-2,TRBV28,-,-,TGTGCCAGCAGGGAGGATTTTTTTTATGGCTACACCTTC,CASREDFFYGYTF